The rows below give T cell receptor beta chains drawn from one sample of a study of radiation and T cells in renal cell carcinoma. Clones were read by immunoSEQ multiplex PCR, and TCRdb kept only the in-frame ones, dropping some. The data contain some 70,000 clones, 82% of them singletons. Sequencing used blood, obtained from a patient whose treatment included radiotherapy and nephrectomy. Source of these receptors: a man in his fifties or sixties with renal cell carcinoma. Each CDR3 is given with its conserved first and last residue. Fields, in order: V gene, clone size, J gene, D gene, CDR3 DNA, CDR3 protein. The D gene is left open where the match is weak. Rows give clone size only sometimes, using once, few, many, or a class for an expanded clone.

TRBV5-1,.,TRBJ2-1,TRBD2,TGCGCCAGCAGCGGGGGGACTAGCGGGTATTACAATGAGCAGTTCTTC,CASSGGTSGYYNEQFF
TRBV6-6,.,TRBJ1-5,.,TGTGCCAGCAGTTCAGGCCGCAATCAGCCCCAGCATTTT,CASSSGRNQPQHF
TRBV5-1,.,TRBJ2-3,.,TGCGCCAGCAGCTTGGTTGCTGTCTTACCCACAGATACGCAGTATTTT,CASSLVAVLPTDTQYF
TRBV29-1,.,TRBJ2-3,.,TGCAGCGTTGAAGGGGGTCTAGCCCAAGGCGGCACAGATACGCAGTATTTT,CSVEGGLAQGGTDTQYF
TRBV6-5,.,TRBJ2-3,TRBD2,TGTGCCAGCAGGCGGGATAGCGGGAGAATAGATACGCAGTATTTT,CASRRDSGRIDTQYF
TRBV18,.,TRBJ2-4,.,TGTGCCAGCTCCCCTGACCGGACTAACATTCAGTACTTC,CASSPDRTNIQYF
TRBV5-1,.,TRBJ2-5,TRBD2,TGCGCCAGCAGCTTGGGACTAGCAGAGACCCAGTACTTC,CASSLGLAETQYF
TRBV29-1,.,TRBJ1-4,.,TGCAGCGTTAGTGTGGGCGGTTCAACTAATGAAAAACTGTTTTTT,CSVSVGGSTNEKLFF
TRBV2,few,TRBJ1-1,.,TGTGCCAGCAGAGGAGCAGGCAGAAGGAACACTGAAGCTTTCTTT,CASRGAGRRNTEAFF
TRBV5-4,few,TRBJ2-7,TRBD1,TGTGCCAGCAGCGTTGGGACAGGGATGAAGCACGAGCAGTACTTC,CASSVGTGMKHEQYF
TRBV10-2,.,TRBJ1-2,TRBD1,TGCGCCAGCAGGGAAGAGGGACAGGGAAATTTTGGCTACACCTTC,CASREEGQGNFGYTF
TRBV5-1,once,TRBJ2-3,.,TGCGCCAGCAGCTTGGAAAGGGGCTCTACAGATACGCAGTATTTT,CASSLERGSTDTQYF
TRBV9,.,TRBJ2-1,.,TGTGCCAGCAGTCACTTGGACTATGAGCAGTTCTTC,CASSHLDYEQFF
TRBV28,.,TRBJ2-3,.,TGTGCCAGCAGTTTTAGTGTGGTCCGGGCTTCGACAGATACGCAGTATTTT,CASSFSVVRASTDTQYF
TRBV5-1,.,TRBJ2-3,.,TGCGCCAGCAGCCTTCGACCCCCTAGCACAGATACGCAGTATTTT,CASSLRPPSTDTQYF
TRBV7-9,.,TRBJ1-5,.,TGTGCCAGCAGCCTCAATGGAGGGAATCAGCCCCAGCATTTT,CASSLNGGNQPQHF
TRBV6-6,.,TRBJ1-1,.,TGTGCCAGCAGTAAAAATCTTGAAGCTTTCTTT,CASSKNLEAFF
TRBV6-1,.,TRBJ1-1,.,TGTGCCAGCAGTGAATACGAGGACGCTGAAGCTTTCTTT,CASSEYEDAEAFF
TRBV2,.,TRBJ2-7,TRBD2,TGTGCCATCCGACAGGGAACTAGCGGGAGGTCCTACGAGCAGTACTTC,CAIRQGTSGRSYEQYF
TRBV29-1,.,TRBJ1-1,.,TGCAGCGTTGAAGAGGGAGGTTGGCCCACTGAAGCTTTCTTT,CSVEEGGWPTEAFF
TRBV9,.,TRBJ2-1,TRBD2,TGTGCCAGCAGCGGACTAGCGGGGAGCTCCTACAATGAGCAGTTCTTC,CASSGLAGSSYNEQFF
TRBV27,.,TRBJ2-5,.,TGTGCCAGCAGTACGCAGTGGGGGGCGGGGGAGACCCAGTACTTC,CASSTQWGAGETQYF
TRBV28,.,TRBJ2-7,.,TGTGCCAGCAGTCCCGGGACCGTACCCTACGAGCAGTACTTC,CASSPGTVPYEQYF
TRBV27,.,TRBJ1-1,.,TGTGCCAGCAGTTTATCGACACCACGAGGGACTGAAGCTTTCTTT,CASSLSTPRGTEAFF
TRBV28,.,TRBJ2-7,.,TGTGCCAGCAGGCCGGGGCGGATCACCTACCCCTACGAGCAGTACTTC,CASRPGRITYPYEQYF